What follows are 24 T cell receptor beta chains derived from one specimen sequenced in a study of PD-1 blockade in classical Hodgkin lymphoma. TCRdb's copy holds only in-frame clones and misses some; the assay was immunoSEQ multiplex PCR. The sample holds about 30,000 clones; 85% to 90% are singletons and the top ten take roughly 0.43%. The time point denotes: cycle 4 day 1 (C4D1), after more than 5 weeks of nivolumab. Every patient relapsed after autologous stem cell transplantation, and brentuximab vedotin exposure varied. The CD4+ T cells used were purified from thawed PBMCs through magnetic negative selection. Here the sequenced sample was CD4+ T cells from blood, taken before the fourth cycle of nivolumab. The receptors derive from a human donor with classical Hodgkin lymphoma.

This clone was seen a handful of times. The chain links TRBV11-2 to TRBJ2-5, with 7 bases that match TRBD2. From germline, CDR1 is SGHAT and CDR2 FQNNGV. J gave up 7 bases and V 4 bases, and 0 bases lay outside the gene matches. The CDR3 is 11 amino acids. CDR3: CASSWGGTQYF. DNA for the CDR3: TGTGCCAGCAGCTGGGGGGGGACCCAGTACTTC.

The CDR3 bases are TGTGCCACCAGCAGGTCGCTTACAACTAATGAAAAACTGTTTTTT. This sequence encodes CATSRSLTTNEKLFF. V usage is TRBV15 and J usage is TRBJ1-4; D not resolved. Trimming removed 3 bases from V and 0 bases from J, with 8 bases in between. The CDR3 covers 15 residues. Per germline, CDR1 LNHNV and CDR2 YYDKDF (reference sequence).

Notes on this clone: Other nucleotide sequences in the sample specify the same CDR3. The gene calls are TRBV5-1 and TRBJ2-1; either TRBD1 or TRBD2 may fit D (5 bases each). The germline V gene has CDR1 SGHRS and CDR2 YFSETQ. Trimming took 0 bases from V and 2 from J, leaving 6 bases between them. The CDR3 extends over 14 amino acids. CDR3 DNA sequence: TGCGCCAGCAGCTTGGGAGGGGCCTACAATGAGCAGTTCTTC. Protein sequence: CASSLGGAYNEQFF. Drawing the rest from reference TRBV5-1 and TRBJ2-1, the complete variable domain is KAGVTQTPRYLIKTRGQQVTLSCSPISGHRSVSWYQQTPGQGLQFLFEYFSETQRNKGNFPGRFSGRQFSNSRSEMNVSTLELGDSALYLCASSLGGAYNEQFFGPGTRLTVL.

This chain links TRBV5-1 with TRBJ2-3; unclear D gene. Germline-derived CDR1 and CDR2 are SGHRS and YFSETQ. The CDR3 has 13 residues. V lost 4 bases and J 2 bases, leaving 8 bases between the germline ends. The CDR3 region has the DNA TGCGCCAGCAGCCCGGTATCCACAGATACGCAGTATTTT. It yields the protein CASSPVSTDTQYF.

This chain joins TRBV29-1 and TRBJ2-2; 8 bases agree with TRBD2. The trim removed 5 bases at V and 8 bases at J, leaving 13 bases unmatched. The CDR3 consists of 15 residues. In germline, CDR1 is SQVTM, CDR2 ANQGSEA. The DNA for the CDR3 is TGCAGCGTTCAGATGGGGCCCCGGGAGGGGGGGGAGCTGTTTTTT. Translated: CSVQMGPREGGELFF.

This clone has a handful of counts. This chain uses TRBV2 with TRBJ1-2; a weak D match, TRBD1 (6 bases). The ends were cut back, 5 bases at V and 2 bases at J, with 9 bases in the middle. This CDR3 contains 13 residues. Germline loops: CDR1 SNHLY, CDR2 FYNNEI. The CDR3 here is CASSITGNYGYTF. The CDR3, as DNA: TGTGCCAGCAGTATTACAGGGAACTATGGCTACACCTTC.

V and J are TRBV5-6 and TRBJ2-7; 9 nucleotides line up with TRBD1. The ends lost 0 bases at V and 4 bases at J; junction bases unmatched: 5. Germline assignment: CDR1 SGHDT and CDR2 YYEEEE. This CDR3 comprises 15 residues. The CDR3, as DNA: TGTGCCAGCAGCTTGGCGGGACAGGGTTTATACGAGCAGTACTTC. Translation: CASSLAGQGLYEQYF.

This chain uses TRBV6-1 with TRBJ2-2; TRBD1 might be the D (6 bases). Germline CDR1 and CDR2: MNHNS and SASEGT. Trimming took off 5 bases at V and 2 bases at J, with 12 bases between the two ends. The CDR3 contains 15 residues. The CDR3 here is CASSNPGHNTGELFF. The CDR3, as DNA: TGTGCCAGCAGTAATCCGGGACACAACACCGGGGAGCTGTTTTTT.

The chain is built from TRBV2 and TRBJ2-1; 10 bases are shared with TRBD2. This CDR3 is built from 15 residues. The ends lost 4 bases at V and 6 bases at J; junction bases unmatched: 6. The germline V gene encodes CDR1 SNHLY and CDR2 FYNNEI. In nucleotides, the CDR3 is TGTGCCAGCAGTGTAGGCCTAGCGGGAGTCAATGAGCAGTTCTTC. The encoded protein is CASSVGLAGVNEQFF.

The J gene is TRBJ2-3, the V gene TRBV2; D unclear. Germline values: CDR1 SNHLY, CDR2 FYNNEI. The ends were cut back, 4 bases at V and 0 bases at J, with 17 bases in the middle. CDR3 size: 17 residues. The CDR3 reads CASSGLWLASSTDTQYF. As DNA, the CDR3 is TGTGCCAGCAGTGGCCTTTGGTTGGCATCTAGCACAGATACGCAGTATTTT.

This clone has a single count. This sequence joins TRBV28 and TRBJ1-5; 7 bases match TRBD1. The CDR3 runs to 16 residues. Germline assignment: CDR1 MDHEN and CDR2 SYDVKM. The junction had 14 bases not matched to a gene; V was cut back by 5 bases and J by 7 bases. The CDR3 loop is CASSPSGGGNGQPQHF. Here the CDR3 DNA reads TGTGCCAGCAGTCCATCAGGGGGAGGGAATGGCCAGCCCCAGCATTTT.

The J gene is TRBJ1-1, the V gene TRBV10-3, with D unclear. V lost 6 bases to trimming and J lost 0 bases, with 8 bases between them. The CDR3 covers 13 residues. Germline CDR1 ENHRY, CDR2 SYGVKD. Here the CDR3 DNA reads TGTGCCATCAGACAGAGCTTGAACACTGAAGCTTTCTTT. Translation gives CAIRQSLNTEAFF.

This rearrangement joins TRBV14 to TRBJ2-7; 14 nucleotides align to TRBD2. Germline CDR1 SGHDN, CDR2 FVKESK. V was pared by 4 bases and J by 6 bases, with 2 bases of the junction left unmatched. This CDR3 is built from 14 residues. The CDR3 DNA sequence: TGTGCCAGCAGCCTAGGACTAGCGGGAGGCGAGCAGTACTTC. This gives the protein CASSLGLAGGEQYF.

The chain carries TRBV27 and TRBJ1-2; possibly TRBD1 for D (6 bases). Trimming removed 6 bases from V and 3 bases from J, with 17 bases in between. Germline assignment: CDR1 MNHEY and CDR2 SMNVEV (reference sequence). This CDR3 has 15 residues. CDR3 loop: CASSRGSGVDYGYTF. The DNA for the CDR3 is TGTGCCAGCAGCAGAGGGTCAGGGGTGGACTATGGCTACACCTTC.

The chain is built from TRBV9 and TRBJ2-1; D unresolved. V was shortened by 0 bases and J by 8 bases, with 9 bases between the two germline ends. The CDR3 loop spans 13 amino acids. Germline V gene sequence: CDR1 SGDLS, CDR2 YYNGEE. The CDR3 reads CASSVATGHEQFF. The CDR3 DNA follows: TGTGCCAGCAGCGTAGCTACGGGTCATGAGCAGTTCTTC.

CDR3 sequence reads: CASRVLLGAGGRDEQYF. For the CDR3, the DNA is TGTGCCAGCAGAGTGTTGTTGGGGGCGGGGGGGCGCGACGAGCAGTACTTC. The rearrangement links TRBV28 to TRBJ2-7; 9 nucleotides agree with TRBD2. CDR1 is MDHEN, CDR2 SYDVKM, per germline. Trimming at V came to 6 bases and at J to 5 bases, leaving 17 bases not matched to a gene. This CDR3 is 17 amino acids long.

CDR3 in DNA: TGTGCCTGGAGCGACTGGCTGTTGGCCTACGAGCAGTACTTC. It translates to CAWSDWLLAYEQYF. The chain combines TRBV30 with TRBJ2-7; D is unclear. V was trimmed by 3 bases and J by 2 bases, leaving 14 bases between them. This CDR3 has 14 residues. CDR1 and CDR2 from the germline V gene are GTSNPN and SVGIG (reference sequence). Combining the CDR3 with reference TRBV30 and TRBJ2-7 gives the whole variable domain SQTIHQWPATLVQPVGSPLSLECTVEGTSNPNLYWYRQAAGRGLQLLFYSVGIGQISSEVPQNLSASRPQDRQFILSSKKLLLSDSGFYLCAWSDWLLAYEQYFGPGTRLTVT.

The chain is built from TRBV6-1 and TRBJ1-5; D not certain. There are 14 residues in the CDR3. The germline V gene encodes CDR1 MNHNS and CDR2 SASEGT. Trimming removed 3 bases from V and 0 bases from J, with 6 bases in between. CDR3 amino acids: CASSEEFSNQPQHF. The CDR3 DNA reads as TGTGCCAGCAGTGAGGAGTTTAGCAATCAGCCCCAGCATTTT.

V usage is TRBV4-1 and J usage is TRBJ2-1; a possible D gene is TRBD1 (7 bases). The CDR3 totals 17 residues. V lost 6 bases, J lost 2 bases, and 20 bases lay in between. Germline values: CDR1 MGHRA, CDR2 YSYEKL. The CDR3 loop is CASSDHLRGVAYNEQFF. The CDR3 coding sequence is TGCGCCAGCAGTGATCACCTCAGGGGGGTAGCCTACAATGAGCAGTTCTTC.

The V and J genes are TRBV2 and TRBJ1-2; D is ambiguous. The CDR3 length is 12 residues. Germline V lookup: CDR1 SNHLY, CDR2 FYNNEI. Trimming cost V 4 bases and J 5 bases, with 8 bases left between them. The DNA of the CDR3 is TGTGCCAGCAGTGCCCGGGAGTATGGCTACACCTTC. Translation gives CASSAREYGYTF.

This chain joins TRBV27 and TRBJ1-1; D call uncertain. CDR1 MNHEY and CDR2 SMNVEV come from the germline V gene (reference sequence). This CDR3 has 11 amino acids. Trimming left V 6 bases short and J 1 base short, with 3 bases between. The CDR3 DNA is TGTGCCAGCAGAACGAACACTGAAGCTTTCTTT. Its translation is CASRTNTEAFF.

The chain uses TRBV5-6 and TRBJ1-4; D gene unclear. This CDR3 has 13 amino acids. Trimming stripped 5 bases from V and 4 bases from J, with 9 bases between. Looked up from germline, CDR1 is SGHDT and CDR2 is YYEEEE. CDR3 residues: CASSWGGNEKLFF. The CDR3, as DNA: TGTGCCAGCAGTTGGGGAGGTAATGAAAAACTGTTTTTT.

This chain links TRBV19 with TRBJ2-7; the match to TRBD2 covers 11 bases. From germline, CDR1 is LNHDA and CDR2 SQIVND (reference sequence). The J segment lost 2 bases and the V segment lost 3 bases, leaving 3 bases of the junction unmatched. The CDR3 runs 15 residues. DNA of the CDR3: TGTGCCAGTAGTATTAGCGGGAGGGCCACCTACGAGCAGTACTTC. This sequence encodes CASSISGRATYEQYF. The full variable domain, with the rest looked up from reference TRBV19 and TRBJ2-7, is DGGITQSPKYLFRKEGQNVTLSCEQNLNHDAMYWYRQDPGQGLRLIYYSQIVNDFQKGDIAEGYSVSREKKESFPLTVTSAQKNPTAFYLCASSISGRATYEQYFGPGTRLTVT.

The CDR3, as DNA: TGCAGTGCGGGGGGGAGACTAGCGGGAGGGCCCAGGGAGACCCAGTACTTC. Its protein is CSAGGRLAGGPRETQYF. The chain joins TRBV29-1 to TRBJ2-5; 14 positions match TRBD2. The CDR3 spans 17 residues. CDR1 is SQVTM and CDR2 is ANQGSEA in the germline V gene.